Sequencing of this TCR beta chain was carried out in a study of blood T cells in healthy people across ages. Study-wide points: When one million T cells were used, diversity estimates were thought to be underestimates.

This clonotype was seen only a few times. Its antigen is currently unknown. Every sample had a minimum of 6 million PBMCs isolated. Total RNA was isolated from each sample in quantities of at least 6 micrograms. Germline CDR1 reads MDHEN; CDR2 reads SYDVKM. V shed 5 bases and J 7 bases; nucleotides not matched to a gene: 16. The CDR3 consists of 16 residues. Primed by a sample-barcoded 5' primer and a J-beta primer mix, a second PCR proceeded for about 7 to 11 cycles. Via MiXCR, TCRdb re-called the 5' RACE reads, giving one row per CDR3 protein. The data hold roughly 1.9 million distinct CDR3 sequences, with about two fifths observed a single time.

The chain joins TRBV28 to TRBJ1-2; TRBD1 agrees at 7 bases. The specimen was blood. The clonotype comes from a human donor in good health. CDR3 protein: CASSITHRGGPSGYTF. CDR3 coding DNA: TGTGCCAGCAGTATAACGCACAGGGGAGGCCCTAGTGGCTACACCTTC.